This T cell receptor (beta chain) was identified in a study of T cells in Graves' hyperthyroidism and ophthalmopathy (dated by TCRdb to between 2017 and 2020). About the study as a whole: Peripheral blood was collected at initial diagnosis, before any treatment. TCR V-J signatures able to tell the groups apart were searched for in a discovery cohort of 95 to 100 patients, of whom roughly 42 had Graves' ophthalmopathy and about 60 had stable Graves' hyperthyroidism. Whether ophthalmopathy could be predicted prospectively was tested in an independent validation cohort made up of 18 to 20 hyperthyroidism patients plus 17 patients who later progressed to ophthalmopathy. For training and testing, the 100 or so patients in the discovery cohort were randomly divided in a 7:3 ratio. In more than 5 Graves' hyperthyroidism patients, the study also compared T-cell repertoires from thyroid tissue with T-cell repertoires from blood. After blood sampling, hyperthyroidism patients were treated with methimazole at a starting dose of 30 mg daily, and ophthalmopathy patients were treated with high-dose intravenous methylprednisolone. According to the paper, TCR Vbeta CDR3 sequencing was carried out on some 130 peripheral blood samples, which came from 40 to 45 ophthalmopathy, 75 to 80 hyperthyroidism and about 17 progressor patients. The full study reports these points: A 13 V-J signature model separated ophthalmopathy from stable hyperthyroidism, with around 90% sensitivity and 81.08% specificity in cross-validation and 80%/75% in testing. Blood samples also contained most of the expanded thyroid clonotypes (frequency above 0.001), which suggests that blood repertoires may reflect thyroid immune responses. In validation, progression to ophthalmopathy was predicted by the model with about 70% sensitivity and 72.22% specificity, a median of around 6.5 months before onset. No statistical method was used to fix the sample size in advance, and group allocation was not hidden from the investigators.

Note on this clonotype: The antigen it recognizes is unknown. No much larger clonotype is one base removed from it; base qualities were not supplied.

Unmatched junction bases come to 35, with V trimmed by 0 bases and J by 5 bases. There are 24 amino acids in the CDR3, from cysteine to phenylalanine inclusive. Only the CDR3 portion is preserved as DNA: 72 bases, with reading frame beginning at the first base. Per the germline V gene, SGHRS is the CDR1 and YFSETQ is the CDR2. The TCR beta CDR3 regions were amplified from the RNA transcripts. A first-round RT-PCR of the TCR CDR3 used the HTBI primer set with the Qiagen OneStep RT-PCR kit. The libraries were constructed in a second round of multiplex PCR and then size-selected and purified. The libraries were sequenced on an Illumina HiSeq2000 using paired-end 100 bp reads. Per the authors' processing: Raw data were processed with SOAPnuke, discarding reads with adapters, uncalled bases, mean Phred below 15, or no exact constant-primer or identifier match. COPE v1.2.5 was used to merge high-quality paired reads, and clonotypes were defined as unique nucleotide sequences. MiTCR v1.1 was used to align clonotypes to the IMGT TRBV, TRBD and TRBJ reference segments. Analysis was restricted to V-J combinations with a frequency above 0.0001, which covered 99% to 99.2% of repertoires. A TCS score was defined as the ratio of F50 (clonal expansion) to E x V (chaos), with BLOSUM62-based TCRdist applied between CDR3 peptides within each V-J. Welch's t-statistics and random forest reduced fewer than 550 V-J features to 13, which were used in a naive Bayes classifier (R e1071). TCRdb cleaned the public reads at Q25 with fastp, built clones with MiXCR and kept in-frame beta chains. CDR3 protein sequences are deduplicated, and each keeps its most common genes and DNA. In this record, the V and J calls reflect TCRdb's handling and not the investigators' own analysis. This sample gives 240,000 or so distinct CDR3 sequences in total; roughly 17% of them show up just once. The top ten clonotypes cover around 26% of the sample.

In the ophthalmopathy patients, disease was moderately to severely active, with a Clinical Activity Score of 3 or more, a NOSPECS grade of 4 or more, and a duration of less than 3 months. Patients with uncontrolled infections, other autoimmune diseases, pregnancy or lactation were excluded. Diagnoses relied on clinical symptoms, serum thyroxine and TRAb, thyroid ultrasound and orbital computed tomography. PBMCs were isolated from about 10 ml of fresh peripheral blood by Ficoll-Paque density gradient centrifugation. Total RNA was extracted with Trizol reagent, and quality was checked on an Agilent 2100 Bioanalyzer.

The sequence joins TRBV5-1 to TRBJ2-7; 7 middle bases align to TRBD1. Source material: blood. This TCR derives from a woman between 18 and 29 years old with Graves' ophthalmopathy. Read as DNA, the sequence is TGCGCCAGCAGCTTGGGACAGGGTAGAAGAGAACCCACCTTAATTGAAACGACCAAACACGAGCAGTACTTC. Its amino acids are CASSLGQGRREPTLIETTKHEQYF.